The rows below give T cell receptor beta chains drawn from one sample of a study of T cells in Graves' hyperthyroidism and ophthalmopathy. TCRdb used MiXCR to reprocess the multiplex PCR reads, holding one entry per CDR3 protein. Of hundreds of thousands of distinct CDR3 sequences in the sample, approximately 14% were seen once. Sequencing used blood. These receptors all come from a woman aged 18 to 35 with Graves' hyperthyroidism. Both conserved end residues are part of each CDR3. Fields, in order: CDR3 length, J gene, D gene, V gene, clone size, CDR3 DNA, CDR3 protein. D genes are given only for firm matches. For some rows the clone size is stated as once, few or many, or as a class when expanded; others skip it.

>14|TRBJ2-5|NA|TRBV18|many
TGTGCCACCCATCATGGGCAGGGATCAGAGACCCAGTACTTC
CATHHGQGSETQYF
>13|TRBJ1-4|NA|TRBV7-2|NA
TGTGCCAGCAGCCAAGGACTTAGTGAAAAACTGTTTTTT
CASSQGLSEKLFF
>17|TRBJ2-1|TRBD2|TRBV7-2|NA
TGTGCCAGCAGCTTACGCCGGGATAGCGGGAGGGCCCCTGAGCAGTTCTTC
CASSLRRDSGRAPEQFF
>16|TRBJ1-6|NA|TRBV20-1|NA
TGCAGTGCTAGGAACGGAGAGAGCTCCTATAATTCACCCCTCCACTTT
CSARNGESSYNSPLHF
>12|TRBJ1-2|NA|TRBV6-1|NA
TGTGCCAGCAAAGGGCGGTCGTATGGCTACACCTTC
CASKGRSYGYTF
>16|TRBJ2-2|TRBD1|TRBV7-9|few
TGTGCCAGCAGCGGCGACGACAGGGTGAACACCGGGGAGCTGTTTTTT
CASSGDDRVNTGELFF
>14|TRBJ2-1|TRBD2|TRBV29-1|NA
TGCAGCGGATGTCCCGGGACTAGCCCAAATGAGCAGTTCTTC
CSGCPGTSPNEQFF
>15|TRBJ2-5|TRBD1|TRBV19|few
TGTGCCAGTAGCTCCGAGGGGACAGGGAAAGAGACCCAGTACTTC
CASSSEGTGKETQYF
>18|TRBJ2-3|TRBD2|TRBV6-1|many
TGTGCCAGCAGTCCCGATCTACTAGCGGGAAGTGGCACAGATACGCAGTATTTT
CASSPDLLAGSGTDTQYF
>14|TRBJ1-5|NA|TRBV5-1|many
TGCGCCAGCAGCCCAGACAGTAGCAATCAGCCCCAGCATTTT
CASSPDSSNQPQHF
>13|TRBJ1-1|NA|TRBV20-1|NA
TGCAGTGCTAGGGACAGTTGGAACGCTGAAGCTTTCTTT
CSARDSWNAEAFF
>13|TRBJ1-1|NA|TRBV20-1|many
TGCAGTGCTAGAGATCTTGCGGGGTCAGAGGCTTTCTTT
CSARDLAGSEAFF
>15|TRBJ2-2|TRBD2|TRBV12-3/TRBV12-4|once
TGTGCCAGCAGTTTGGTCTCCGGGAGGATCGGGGAGCTGTTTTTT
CASSLVSGRIGELFF
>14|TRBJ1-1|NA|TRBV20-1|NA
TGCAGTGCTAGAGATCAACACCGGGCCACTGAAGCTTTCTTT
CSARDQHRATEAFF
>13|TRBJ2-7|TRBD1|TRBV2|few
TGTGCCAGCCAGCCACAGGGGGGCTACGAGCAGTACTTC
CASQPQGGYEQYF
>11|TRBJ2-7|NA|TRBV7-9|few
TGTGCCAGCGAACAGGGAAACGAGCAGTACTTC
CASEQGNEQYF
>14|TRBJ2-1|NA|TRBV28|NA
TGTGCCAGCAGCTGGGGGGCAAAAAGGAGGGGGCAGTTCTTC
CASSWGAKRRGQFF
>14|TRBJ2-2|TRBD1|TRBV11-1|many
TGTGCCAGCAGCTCCAGACAGGGGTTGGGGGAGCTGTTTTTT
CASSSRQGLGELFF
>17|TRBJ2-1|TRBD2|TRBV2|few
TGTGCCAGCAAGGGTAGCGGGAGGGCAAATCGCTACAATGAGCAGTTCTTC
CASKGSGRANRYNEQFF
>16|TRBJ2-3|NA|TRBV9|NA
TGTGCCAGCAGCGGATTCGGGGATCTTTGGGCAGATACGCAGTATTTT
CASSGFGDLWADTQYF
>16|TRBJ2-4|NA|TRBV28|NA
TGTGCCAGCAGCAATCAGGGACACGAAGCCAAAAACATTCGGTACTTC
CASSNQGHEAKNIRYF
>14|TRBJ1-1|NA|TRBV20-1|many
TGCAGTGCTCCCGCGGGGCATATGAACACTGAAGCTTTCTTT
CSAPAGHMNTEAFF
>13|TRBJ1-5|NA|TRBV10-1|few
TGCGCCAGCAGTGACAGGATCAATCAGCCCCAGCATTTT
CASSDRINQPQHF